This entry is about one T cell receptor beta chain. Its specificity is not known. For TCR, cDNA came from 5'RACE template switching, which added a universal primer site and UMIs. Via MiXCR, TCRdb re-called the 5' RACE reads, giving one row per CDR3 protein. Altogether 300,000 to 350,000 distinct CDR3 sequences are present, about 11% being singletons, with the ten largest covering about 3.5%. This sample is drawn from a study of T cells after yellow fever vaccination. Points from the study as a whole: Primary-vaccination clones mostly resurfaced post-booster (under 98% CD4, approximately 90% CD8). From the bulk population, abundant clonotypes could contaminate and appear within FACS-sorted repertoires.

The CDR3 contains 12 residues. V lost 8 bases and J 3 bases, leaving 8 bases between the germline ends. The germline CDR1 and CDR2 sequences are MNHEY and SVGEGT. The material was CD4+ T cells sorted from PBMCs, obtained 45 days after the yellow fever booster vaccination. This receptor was obtained from a man aged 18 to 30 who received the YFV17D yellow fever vaccine. V usage is TRBV6-2 or TRBV6-3 and J usage is TRBJ1-5; D not resolved. The CDR3 region has the DNA TGTGCCAGCTCCCGGATCAATCAGCCCCAGCATTTT. Protein product: CASSRINQPQHF.